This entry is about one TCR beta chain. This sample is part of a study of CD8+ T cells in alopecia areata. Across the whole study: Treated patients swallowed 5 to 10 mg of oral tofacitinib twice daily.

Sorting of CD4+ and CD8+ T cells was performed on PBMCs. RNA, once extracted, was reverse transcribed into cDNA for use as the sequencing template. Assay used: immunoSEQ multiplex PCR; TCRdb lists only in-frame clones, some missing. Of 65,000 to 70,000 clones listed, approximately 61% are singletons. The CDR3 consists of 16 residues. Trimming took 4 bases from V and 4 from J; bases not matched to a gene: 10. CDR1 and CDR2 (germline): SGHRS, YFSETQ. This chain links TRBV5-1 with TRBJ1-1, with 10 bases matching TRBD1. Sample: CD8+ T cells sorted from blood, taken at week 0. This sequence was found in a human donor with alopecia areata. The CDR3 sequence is CASSTRQGAVGTEAFF. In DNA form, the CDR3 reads TGCGCCAGCAGCACCCGACAGGGGGCTGTCGGCACTGAAGCTTTCTTT.